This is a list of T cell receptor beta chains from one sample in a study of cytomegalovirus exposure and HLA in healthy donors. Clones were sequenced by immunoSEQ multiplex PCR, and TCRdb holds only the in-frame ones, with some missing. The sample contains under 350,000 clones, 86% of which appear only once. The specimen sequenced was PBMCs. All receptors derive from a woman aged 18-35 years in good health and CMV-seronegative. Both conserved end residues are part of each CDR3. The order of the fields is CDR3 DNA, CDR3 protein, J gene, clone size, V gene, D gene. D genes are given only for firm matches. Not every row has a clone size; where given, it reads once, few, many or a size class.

cdr3_nt: TGTGCCAGCAGTGCGACAGGGACCGGTGAGCAGTTCTTC
cdr3_aa: CASSATGTGEQFF
j_call: TRBJ2-1
clone_size: NA
v_call: TRBV27
d_call: TRBD1

cdr3_nt: TGTGCCAGCAGTGACCTAGCGGGGGGCTACAATGAGCAGTTCTTC
cdr3_aa: CASSDLAGGYNEQFF
j_call: TRBJ2-1
clone_size: NA
v_call: TRBV2
d_call: TRBD2

cdr3_nt: TGCAGCGTTGAAGGTCTGACCCACAGGGTTATGGGCACTGAAGCTTTCTTT
cdr3_aa: CSVEGLTHRVMGTEAFF
j_call: TRBJ1-1
clone_size: NA
v_call: TRBV29-1
d_call: NA

cdr3_nt: TGTGCCAGCAGTTACTCTTTGCAGGGCCTGGGGATTGAGCAGTTCTTC
cdr3_aa: CASSYSLQGLGIEQFF
j_call: TRBJ2-1
clone_size: NA
v_call: TRBV6-5
d_call: NA

cdr3_nt: TGCAGCGTTGAAGAAAGATTAGTACAGGGAGCCACCGGGGAGCTGTTTTTT
cdr3_aa: CSVEERLVQGATGELFF
j_call: TRBJ2-2
clone_size: once
v_call: TRBV29-1
d_call: NA

cdr3_nt: TGTGCCAGCAGCTTAGGATGGGTCAGGGGATTGGGTGAAGCTTTCTTT
cdr3_aa: CASSLGWVRGLGEAFF
j_call: TRBJ1-1
clone_size: NA
v_call: TRBV7-2
d_call: NA

cdr3_nt: TGCAGCGTTGAAAAAAACTTAGGGGCCCAAGAGACCCAGTACTTC
cdr3_aa: CSVEKNLGAQETQYF
j_call: TRBJ2-5
clone_size: NA
v_call: TRBV29-1
d_call: NA

cdr3_nt: TGTGCCAGCAGTGAATTCGGGGAACGGGAGCTGTTTTTT
cdr3_aa: CASSEFGERELFF
j_call: TRBJ2-2
clone_size: few
v_call: TRBV25-1
d_call: NA

cdr3_nt: TGTGCCAGCAGTGATCGGGTAGGGGACAATGAGCAGTTCTTC
cdr3_aa: CASSDRVGDNEQFF
j_call: TRBJ2-1
clone_size: once
v_call: TRBV2
d_call: NA

cdr3_nt: TGTGCCAGCAGCTTCCCAGGGACCTACAATGAGCAGTTCTTC
cdr3_aa: CASSFPGTYNEQFF
j_call: TRBJ2-1
clone_size: NA
v_call: TRBV5-5
d_call: NA

cdr3_nt: TGCAGCGTTACGGACAGGGGGTACCAGAACACTGAAGCTTTCTTT
cdr3_aa: CSVTDRGYQNTEAFF
j_call: TRBJ1-1
clone_size: NA
v_call: TRBV29-1
d_call: TRBD1

cdr3_nt: TGTGCCAGCAGTCCTCAAGAGACCCAGTACTTC
cdr3_aa: CASSPQETQYF
j_call: TRBJ2-5
clone_size: NA
v_call: TRBV6-6
d_call: NA

cdr3_nt: TGCGCCAGCAGCCAAGACGCAGAAGGGGTGATGAACACTGAAGCTTTCTTT
cdr3_aa: CASSQDAEGVMNTEAFF
j_call: TRBJ1-1
clone_size: NA
v_call: TRBV4-1
d_call: NA

cdr3_nt: TGCGCCAGCAGCTACTTAGGCGGGTCCTACGAGCAGTACTTC
cdr3_aa: CASSYLGGSYEQYF
j_call: TRBJ2-7
clone_size: NA
v_call: TRBV5-1
d_call: NA

cdr3_nt: TGTGCCAGCAGCTTCTATGTAGGGGCAGGAGAAAAACTGTTTTTT
cdr3_aa: CASSFYVGAGEKLFF
j_call: TRBJ1-4
clone_size: NA
v_call: TRBV5-6
d_call: NA

cdr3_nt: TGTGCCAGCAGCCTGCTGGGTGGGGCTTACAACACTGAAGCTTTCTTT
cdr3_aa: CASSLLGGAYNTEAFF
j_call: TRBJ1-1
clone_size: NA
v_call: TRBV7-6
d_call: NA

cdr3_nt: TGTGCCAGCAGCTTATACGGACAGGGTTTCGGGGCGAACACCGGGGAGCTGTTTTTT
cdr3_aa: CASSLYGQGFGANTGELFF
j_call: TRBJ2-2
clone_size: NA
v_call: TRBV7-9
d_call: TRBD1

cdr3_nt: TGCAGCGTTGTGGGGGACGGGAGGCCGCACGAGCAGTACTTC
cdr3_aa: CSVVGDGRPHEQYF
j_call: TRBJ2-7
clone_size: NA
v_call: TRBV29-1
d_call: TRBD2

cdr3_nt: TGTGCCTGGAGAGGGGGCAGGTTCGGGACTAGCGGGAGTCACGAGCAGTACTTC
cdr3_aa: CAWRGGRFGTSGSHEQYF
j_call: TRBJ2-7
clone_size: NA
v_call: TRBV30
d_call: TRBD2